This T cell receptor beta chain was sequenced for a study of blood T cell repertoires in COVID-19. V lost 6 bases and J lost 3, with 11 bases in between. The CDR3 runs to 13 residues. This table comes from immunoSEQ multiplex PCR, and its TCRdb copy is limited to in-frame clones, with some not included. The data contain 95,000 to 110,000 clones, approximately 91% of them seen just once; the ten biggest clones take up approximately 5%. The chain recombines TRBV12-3 or TRBV12-4 with TRBJ1-2; no clear D gene. The TCR sequence derives from a human donor in a cohort sampled during active COVID-19. The material sequenced was peripheral blood. CDR3 nucleotide sequence: TGTGCCAGCAGCCCTGACACTTACTATGGCTACACCTTC. This encodes CASSPDTYYGYTF.